Shown below are 29 T cell receptor beta chains from a single sample sequenced in a study of PD-1 blockade in classical Hodgkin lymphoma. Relapse was seen in all patients after autologous stem cell transplantation, and brentuximab vedotin exposure was variable. Method: immunoSEQ multiplex PCR; TCRdb's copy keeps in-frame clones and lacks some. Of 20,000 to 30,000 clones detected, roughly three quarters appear once; the ten largest clones hold approximately 3.4%. Here the sequenced sample was peripheral blood mononuclear cells (PBMCs), taken at baseline. Source of these receptors: a human donor with classical Hodgkin lymphoma.

The rearrangement links TRBV29-1 to TRBJ1-2; the match to TRBD1 covers 9 bases. Germline V gene data show CDR1 as SQVTM and CDR2 as ANQGSEA. The V gene end was trimmed by 5 bases and the J gene end by 6 bases; junction bases not matched to a gene: 10. The CDR3 consists of 14 residues. CDR3 sequence: CSVLASGQGNGYTF. The CDR3 DNA follows: TGCAGCGTTTTAGCATCGGGACAGGGTAATGGCTACACCTTC.

J is TRBJ2-5 and V is TRBV5-1; D gene uncertain. V was cut by 2 bases and J by 1 base, with 9 bases left in between. In germline, CDR1 is SGHRS, CDR2 YFSETQ. The CDR3 loop spans 14 amino acids. The DNA of the CDR3 is TGCGCCAGCAGCTTTCCGGGCACCCAAGAGACCCAGTACTTC. Amino acids: CASSFPGTQETQYF.

The V call is TRBV5-6, the J call TRBJ2-2; no firm D call. Germline CDR1 and CDR2: SGHDT and YYEEEE. The CDR3 has 13 amino acids. The germline V and J ends were trimmed by 6 bases and 6 bases, with 12 bases remaining between them. The CDR3 loop reads CASNLWGPGELFF. The CDR3 bases are TGTGCCAGCAACCTATGGGGTCCCGGGGAGCTGTTTTTT.

The table lists this clone with a count of one. The V call is TRBV7-9, the J call TRBJ1-1; D is uncertain. V shed 3 bases and J shed 2 bases, with 10 bases lying between them. The CDR3 extends over 14 amino acids. The germline V gene has CDR1 SEHNR and CDR2 FQNEAQ (reference sequence). CDR3 residues: CASSFSGDNTEAFF. In DNA, the CDR3 is TGTGCCAGCAGCTTTTCAGGAGATAACACTGAAGCTTTCTTT.

This clone was detected a few times. The chain has TRBV7-9 and TRBJ1-1; TRBD1 matches 7 bases. Per the germline V gene, CDR1 is SEHNR and CDR2 is FQNEAQ (reference sequence). The length of the CDR3 is 12 residues. Unmatched junction bases numbered 1, after V lost 1 base and J lost 8 bases. The CDR3 here is CASSLGQGEAFF. CDR3 DNA sequence: TGTGCCAGCAGCTTAGGACAGGGCGAAGCTTTCTTT. The variable domain in full, with the rest retrieved from reference TRBV7-9 and TRBJ1-1, is DTGVSQNPRHKITKRGQNVTFRCDPISEHNRLYWYRQTLGQGPEFLTYFQNEAQLEKSRLLSDRFSAERPKGSFSTLEIQRTEQGDSAMYLCASSLGQGEAFFGQGTRLTVV.

The chain combines TRBV30 with TRBJ2-7; D is unclear. Germline V CDR1 and CDR2: GTSNPN, SVGIG (reference sequence). CDR3 length equals 13 residues. V gave up 4 bases and J gave up 2 bases, with 12 bases separating them. CDR3 DNA: TGTGCCTGGAACCGGCCGACAACCTACGAGCAGTACTTC. This codes for CAWNRPTTYEQYF. The variable domain in full, completed from reference TRBV30 and TRBJ2-7, reads SQTIHQWPATLVQPVGSPLSLECTVEGTSNPNLYWYRQAAGRGLQLLFYSVGIGQISSEVPQNLSASRPQDRQFILSSKKLLLSDSGFYLCAWNRPTTYEQYFGPGTRLTVT.

The gene calls are TRBV11-2 and TRBJ1-1; D remains unclear. With 5 bases removed from V and 2 bases from J, the gap between germline ends came to 6 bases. The germline gives CDR1 SGHAT, CDR2 FQNNGV. This CDR3 comprises 12 residues. The chain's CDR3 is CASSQSNTEAFF. CDR3 bases: TGTGCCAGCAGCCAATCTAACACTGAAGCTTTCTTT.

This clone was seen a handful of times. V usage is TRBV5-6 and J usage is TRBJ1-6; 7 bases are shared with TRBD1. CDR3 size: 13 residues. V lost 2 bases to trimming and J lost 11 bases; unmatched junction nucleotides: 4. Per the germline V gene, CDR1 is SGHDT and CDR2 is YYEEEE. The CDR3 bases are TGTGCCAGCAGCTTAGGGACAGTGGCACCCCTCCACTTT. As protein: CASSLGTVAPLHF.

This chain joins TRBV15 and TRBJ1-3; 8 bases agree with TRBD1. The V and J ends lost 0 bases and 3 bases, in that order; junction bases with no gene match: 7. The CDR3 is 17 amino acids. Germline loops: CDR1 LNHNV, CDR2 YYDKDF (reference sequence). The CDR3 DNA is TGTGCCACCAGCAGAGATGGAGGACAGGGACTTGGAAACACCATATATTTT. This sequence encodes CATSRDGGQGLGNTIYF. Looking up the rest from reference TRBV15 and TRBJ1-3 gives the full variable domain: DAMVIQNPRYQVTQFGKPVTLSCSQTLNHNVMYWYQQKSSQAPKLLFHYYDKDFNNEADTPDNFQSRRPNTSFCFLDIRSPGLGDTAMYLCATSRDGGQGLGNTIYFGEGSWLTVV.

This clone was counted only a few times. The rearrangement links TRBV11-2 to TRBJ2-5, with 7 bases matching TRBD1. Germline V CDR1 and CDR2: SGHAT, FQNNGV. V shed 5 bases, J shed 2 bases, and the junction held 11 bases outside the gene matches. The CDR3 loop spans 16 amino acids. The CDR3 nucleotides read TGTGCCAGCAGCCTCGCCGGGACAGCTTTGCAAGAGACCCAGTACTTC. This sequence encodes CASSLAGTALQETQYF.

This clone was counted between two and nine times. The rearrangement joins TRBV27 to TRBJ2-1; either TRBD1 or TRBD2 may supply D (5 bases each). V was shortened by 4 bases and J by 0 bases, with 19 bases between the two germline ends. The germline gives CDR1 MNHEY, CDR2 SMNVEV (reference sequence). There are 18 residues in the CDR3. CDR3 protein: CASSWGKAGWGSYNEQFF. In DNA, the CDR3 is TGTGCCAGCAGTTGGGGGAAAGCAGGGTGGGGCTCCTACAATGAGCAGTTCTTC.

The genes are TRBV9 and TRBJ2-5; 7 positions agree with TRBD2. V was pared by 0 bases and J by 4 bases, with 12 bases of the junction left unmatched. CDR1 is SGDLS, CDR2 YYNGEE, per germline. The CDR3 loop spans 17 amino acids. The chain's CDR3 is CASSVVGGDGSTETQYF. Here the CDR3 DNA reads TGTGCCAGCAGCGTAGTTGGGGGGGACGGATCTACAGAGACCCAGTACTTC.

J is TRBJ2-3 and V is TRBV5-1, with unresolved D. The CDR3 is 11 amino acids. V was trimmed by 5 bases and J by 5 bases, leaving 6 bases between them. CDR1 and CDR2 (germline): SGHRS, YFSETQ. The CDR3 protein is CASRSVDTQYF. CDR3 in DNA: TGCGCCAGCAGATCGGTAGATACGCAGTATTTT.

The rearrangement links TRBV15 to TRBJ2-1, with 13 bases matching TRBD2. V was clipped by 0 bases and J by 6 bases; unmatched bases: 11. This CDR3 contains 19 residues. CDR1 is LNHNV and CDR2 is YYDKDF in the germline V gene (reference sequence). The CDR3 protein is CATSRDLGTSGVSGNEQFF. The CDR3 region has the DNA TGTGCCACCAGCAGAGACCTTGGGACTAGCGGGGTTAGTGGCAATGAGCAGTTCTTC.

This chain links TRBV19 with TRBJ2-2, with 7 bases lining up with TRBD1. Unmatched junction bases numbered 12, after V lost 7 bases and J lost 7 bases. Germline CDR1 reads LNHDA; CDR2 reads SQIVND (reference sequence). CDR3 size: 15 residues. Here the CDR3 DNA reads TGTGCCAGTACCACTATCGGGACAGACGGCGGGGAGCTGTTTTTT. Its translation: CASTTIGTDGGELFF.

The J gene is TRBJ2-3, the V gene TRBV21-1. TRBV21-1 is labeled a pseudogene. This CDR3 has 16 amino acids. The CDR3 here is CASSKPKLAGGGTQYF. CDR3 nucleotides: TGTGCCAGCAGCAAACCCAAACTGGCGGGTGGGGGTACGCAGTATTTT.

A few counts support this clone. The chain combines TRBV5-4 with TRBJ2-5; 14 bases line up with TRBD2. The CDR3 runs 18 residues. Germline assignment: CDR1 SGHNT and CDR2 YYREEE (reference sequence). V trimming: 0 bases; J trimming: 0 bases; junction bases outside the gene matches: 4. CDR3: CASSLGTSGGQYQETQYF. As DNA, the CDR3 is TGTGCCAGCAGCTTGGGGACTAGCGGGGGGCAGTACCAAGAGACCCAGTACTTC.

This chain connects TRBV6-5 to TRBJ2-7; D perhaps matches TRBD2 (6 bases). Trimming left V 8 bases short and J 8 bases short, with 19 bases between. The CDR3 loop spans 13 amino acids. The germline gives CDR1 MNHEY, CDR2 SVGAGI. CDR3 sequence: CASGDWGGDKQYF. Written as DNA, the CDR3 is TGTGCCAGCGGGGATTGGGGAGGAGATAAGCAGTACTTC.

The rearrangement uses TRBV7-2 and TRBJ2-4; D unresolved. CDR1 is SGHTA and CDR2 is FQGNSA in the germline V gene. V shed 1 base and J shed 7 bases, with 11 bases lying between them. This CDR3 contains 14 residues. CDR3 DNA: TGTGCCAGCAGCTTAGATATAGGGTCCAACATTCAGTACTTC. Its translation is CASSLDIGSNIQYF.

This chain uses TRBV12-5 with TRBJ1-2; D is unclear. The CDR3 covers 12 residues. The ends were cut back, 5 bases at V and 4 bases at J, with 8 bases in the middle. Per the germline V gene, CDR1 is LGHNT and CDR2 is FRNRAP. CDR3 residues: CASGREGYGYTF. CDR3 nucleotides: TGTGCTAGTGGTAGGGAGGGCTATGGCTACACCTTC.

This clone was seen a few times. V and J are TRBV7-6 and TRBJ2-2; D is uncertain. Trimming shortened V by 1 base and J by 6 bases, and 12 bases separated the two germline ends. The CDR3 runs to 15 residues. Germline CDR1 and CDR2: SGHVS and FNYEAQ. CDR3 DNA: TGTGCCAGCAGCTTAGAAGGCCTCGGGCCCGGGGAGCTGTTTTTT. As protein: CASSLEGLGPGELFF.

This chain joins TRBV4-3 and TRBJ2-3; D is unclear. This CDR3 has 15 amino acids. Looked up from germline, CDR1 is LGHNA and CDR2 is YSLEER. V was cut by 4 bases and J by 6 bases, with 17 bases left in between. The CDR3 region has the DNA TGCGCCAGCAGCCTTAGAAGCCTGAGTGGGGATACGCAGTATTTT. Protein sequence: CASSLRSLSGDTQYF.

This chain uses TRBV15 with TRBJ1-4; D gene ambiguous. Germline CDR1 and CDR2: LNHNV and YYDKDF (reference sequence). V was trimmed by 3 bases and J by 7 bases, leaving 6 bases between them. The CDR3 spans 12 residues. The CDR3 nucleotides are TGTGCCACCAGCAGGCCTACTGAAAAACTGTTTTTT. Its translation: CATSRPTEKLFF.

This chain connects TRBV28 to TRBJ2-5; 7 bases agree with TRBD1. This CDR3 spans 14 amino acids. V shed 3 bases, J shed 7 bases, and the junction held 8 bases outside the gene matches. CDR1 and CDR2 (germline): MDHEN, SYDVKM. Here the CDR3 DNA reads TGTGCCAGCAGTTTTATTACAGGGGCGAGGACCCAGTACTTC. As protein: CASSFITGARTQYF.

This clone turned up a few times. CDR3 nucleotides: TGTGCCAGCAGCTTAGATGTGGGGGGGTGGCAGTTCTTC. Its translation is CASSLDVGGWQFF. The chain carries TRBV11-3 and TRBJ2-1, with 7 bases lining up with TRBD2. Looked up from germline, CDR1 is SGHNT and CDR2 is YENEEA. The CDR3 is made up of 13 amino acids. After removal of 0 bases from V and 12 bases from J, the junction contained 5 bases not matched to a gene.

This clone was observed a single time. V usage is TRBV7-9 and J usage is TRBJ2-7; possible D gene TRBD1, 6 bases. V was trimmed by 4 bases and J by 0 bases, leaving 7 bases between them. This CDR3 contains 13 residues. CDR1 and CDR2 (germline): SEHNR, FQNEAQ (reference sequence). The CDR3 here is CASSYRVSYEQYF. The CDR3 DNA reads as TGTGCCAGCAGCTACAGGGTCTCCTACGAGCAGTACTTC. Full variable domain (missing parts from reference TRBV7-9 and TRBJ2-7): DTGVSQNPRHKITKRGQNVTFRCDPISEHNRLYWYRQTLGQGPEFLTYFQNEAQLEKSRLLSDRFSAERPKGSFSTLEIQRTEQGDSAMYLCASSYRVSYEQYFGPGTRLTVT.

The table lists this clone with a few counts. J is TRBJ2-5 and V is TRBV6-7; D not resolved. TRBV6-7 is marked as an open reading frame, function uncertain. This CDR3 contains 11 residues. V was trimmed by 6 bases and J by 4 bases, leaving 6 bases between them. The chain's CDR3 is CASRRTETQYF. Here the CDR3 DNA reads TGTGCCAGCAGGCGCACAGAGACCCAGTACTTC.

This clone was counted a few times. The CDR3 spells CASSFFIPRGRDTDTQYF. The CDR3 DNA reads TGTGCCAGCAGTTTTTTTATACCCAGGGGGCGGGACACAGATACGCAGTATTTT. The chain has TRBV28 and TRBJ2-3, with 8 bases aligning to TRBD1. CDR3 length: 18 residues. The V gene end was trimmed by 3 bases and the J gene end by 2 bases; junction bases not matched to a gene: 13. Germline CDR1 MDHEN, CDR2 SYDVKM. The whole variable domain, remainder taken from reference TRBV28 and TRBJ2-3, is DVKVTQSSRYLVKRTGEKVFLECVQDMDHENMFWYRQDPGLGLRLIYFSYDVKMKEKGDIPEGYSVSREKKERFSLILESASTNQTSMYLCASSFFIPRGRDTDTQYFGPGTRLTVL.

The chain carries TRBV11-1 and TRBJ1-1; D gene uncertain. Looked up from germline, CDR1 is SGHAT and CDR2 is FQDESV (reference sequence). The CDR3 has 14 amino acids. V lost 1 base and J 4 bases, leaving 10 bases between the germline ends. This chain's CDR3 is CASSLGASGTEAFF. DNA for the CDR3: TGTGCCAGCAGCTTAGGCGCGTCGGGCACTGAAGCTTTCTTT.